This T cell receptor (beta chain) was profiled in a study of blood T cell repertoires in COVID-19. Study-wide background: Sites in the United States, Italy and Spain provided acute and convalescent COVID-19 samples.

Per the original methods: Amplification from reference gene primers served as the basis for estimated nucleated cell counts. Sequenced by immunoSEQ multiplex PCR; TCRdb stores in-frame clones only, minus some. V, J and clone size are taken as reported in that table, and D and trimming were inferred from the DNA itself. The sample records more than 95,000 clones, 82% being singletons. Germline-derived CDR1 and CDR2 are MNHEY and SVGAGI. The CDR3 length is 14 residues. J lost 5 bases, V lost 5 bases, and 8 bases had no gene match. This clonotype originated in a man aged 55 to 69 with acute or convalescent COVID-19. The chain is built from TRBV6-5 and TRBJ1-1; 7 positions match TRBD1. The sample taken for sequencing was peripheral blood. CDR3 region: CASSLIQGKTEAFF. The DNA of the CDR3 is TGTGCCAGCAGTCTTATACAGGGGAAGACTGAAGCTTTCTTT.